This T cell receptor (beta chain) was recorded in a study of T-cell reconstitution after alpha-beta-depleted transplantation in children (dated by TCRdb to about 2016). With respect to the entire study: T-cell immune reconstitution after TCRalphabeta/CD19-depleted allogeneic hematopoietic cell transplantation in children was quantitatively tracked in the study by means of TCR repertoire profiling.

The germline V gene sets CDR1 to SGHAT and CDR2 to FQNNGV. The V end loses 2 bases and the J end loses 4 bases, and a stretch of 33 bases separates them. Spanning cysteine to phenylalanine, the CDR3 consists of 21 amino acids. CDR3 DNA is the only sequence kept; it has 63 bases, read in frame from the first base. Turning to this clonotype: Its antigen remains unidentified. Base-call qualities are not available, and no considerably larger clone is one nucleotide away.

The library relied on PCR. Sequenced using an Illumina HiSeq 2500. TCR library preparation used molecular barcoding, with unique molecular identifiers applied to normalize quantification of the TCRbeta repertoire. TCRdb took the public reads, trimmed them with fastp at Q25, ran MiXCR for clone calling and kept in-frame beta chains. Entries that share a CDR3 protein sequence are merged under the most common genes and DNA. In this sample the table shows around 250,000 distinct CDR3 sequences, 9.9% of which occur a single time. The ten largest account for around 10% of the sample. The clonotype was recovered from a human donor who donated a stem cell graft to a child with SCID. Recombination linked TRBV11-2 to TRBJ2-7; 6 matching bases give a weak D call of TRBD1. This sample comprised PBMCs from the stem cell graft donor, obtained from the stem cell graft. The encoded CDR3 is CASSLYPSLGQPATGVYEQYF. In nucleotides, the sequence is TGTGCCAGCAGCTTATATCCAAGTCTGGGACAACCGGCAACCGGGGTATACGAGCAGTACTTC.